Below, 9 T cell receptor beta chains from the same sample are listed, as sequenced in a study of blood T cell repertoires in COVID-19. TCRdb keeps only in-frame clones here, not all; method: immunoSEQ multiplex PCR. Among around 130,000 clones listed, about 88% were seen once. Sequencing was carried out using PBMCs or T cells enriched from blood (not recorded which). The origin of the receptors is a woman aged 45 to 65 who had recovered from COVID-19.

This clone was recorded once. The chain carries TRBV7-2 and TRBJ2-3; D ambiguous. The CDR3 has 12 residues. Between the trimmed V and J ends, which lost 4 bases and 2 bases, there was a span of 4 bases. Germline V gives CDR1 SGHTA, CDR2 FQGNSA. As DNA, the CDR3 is TGTGCCAGCAGCTCGTACACAGATACGCAGTATTTT. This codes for CASSSYTDTQYF.

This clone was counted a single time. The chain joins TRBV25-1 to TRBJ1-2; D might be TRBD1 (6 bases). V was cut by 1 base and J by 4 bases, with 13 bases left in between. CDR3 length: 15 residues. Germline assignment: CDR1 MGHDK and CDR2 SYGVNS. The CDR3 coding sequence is TGTGCCAGCAGTGAATCTCTACAGGGACGCTATGGCTACACCTTC. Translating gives CASSESLQGRYGYTF.

CDR3 in DNA: TGTGCCACCAGCATTCCTAGTCCTGAAAAACTGTTTTTT. As protein: CATSIPSPEKLFF. The chain links TRBV15 to TRBJ1-4; D is uncertain. V was cut by 4 bases and J by 7 bases, with 10 bases left in between. The CDR3 runs 13 residues. The germline CDR1 and CDR2 sequences are LNHNV and YYDKDF (reference sequence).

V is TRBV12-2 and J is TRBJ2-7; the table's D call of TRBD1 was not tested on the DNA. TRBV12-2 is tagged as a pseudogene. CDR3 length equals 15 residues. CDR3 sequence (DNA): TGTGCAAGTCGCTCTAGGACAGGTTTGTCCTACGAGCAGTACTTC. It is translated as CASRSRTGLSYEQYF.

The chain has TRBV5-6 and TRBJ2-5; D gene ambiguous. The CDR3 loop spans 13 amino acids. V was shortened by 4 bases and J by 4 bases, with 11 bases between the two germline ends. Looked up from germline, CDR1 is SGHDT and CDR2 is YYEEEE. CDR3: CASSPPSGETQYF. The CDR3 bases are TGTGCCAGCAGCCCTCCTAGTGGAGAGACCCAGTACTTC.

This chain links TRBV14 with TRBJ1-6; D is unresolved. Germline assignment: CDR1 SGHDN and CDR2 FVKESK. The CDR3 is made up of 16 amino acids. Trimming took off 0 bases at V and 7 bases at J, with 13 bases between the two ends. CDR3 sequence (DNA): TGTGCCAGCAGCCAAGACGCCGGGGTTTACAATTCACCCCTCCACTTT. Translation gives CASSQDAGVYNSPLHF.

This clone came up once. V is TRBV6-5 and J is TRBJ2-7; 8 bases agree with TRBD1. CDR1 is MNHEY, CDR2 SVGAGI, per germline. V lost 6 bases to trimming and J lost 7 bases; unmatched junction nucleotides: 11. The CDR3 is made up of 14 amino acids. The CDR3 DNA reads TGTGCCAGCAGCTCTGGGACAGGCCACTTGGAGCAGTACTTC. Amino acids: CASSSGTGHLEQYF.

The chain's CDR3 is CASSMEANDNQPQHF. The CDR3 DNA reads as TGTGCCAGTAGTATGGAGGCTAATGACAATCAGCCCCAGCATTTT. The chain uses TRBV19 and TRBJ1-5, with unresolved D. Germline CDR1 is LNHDA and CDR2 is SQIVND (reference sequence). V lost 3 bases and J lost 3, with 12 bases in between. The CDR3 has 15 residues.

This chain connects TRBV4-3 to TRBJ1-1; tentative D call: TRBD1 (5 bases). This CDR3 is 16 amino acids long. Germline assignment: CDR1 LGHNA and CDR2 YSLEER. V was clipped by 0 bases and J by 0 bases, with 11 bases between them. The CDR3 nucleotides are TGCGCCAGCAGCCAAGATGGTTCAGGGTTGAACACTGAAGCTTTCTTT. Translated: CASSQDGSGLNTEAFF.